This T cell receptor (beta chain) was obtained from a study of regulatory T cells in long-lasting Graves disease. This clonotype was observed at least ten times. The TCR beta library used iRepertoire HTBI primers with Arm-PCR amplification of CDR3. TCRdb passed the multiplex PCR reads through MiXCR, listing each CDR3 protein once. The sample has around 460,000 distinct CDR3 sequences, 13% to 15% seen once. Trimming removed 3 bases at V and 6 bases at J, with 9 bases between. The germline gives CDR1 MNHEY, CDR2 SMNVEV (reference sequence). The CDR3 totals 13 residues. Time point of the sample: newly diagnosed GD, antithyroid drugs for less than 3 months. The TCR library was prepared using RNA isolated from PBMCs. This same sample was also part of a study on T cells in Graves' hyperthyroidism and ophthalmopathy. That report notes: During a first-round RT-PCR of the TCR CDR3, the HTBI primer set was used.

The source is a woman in her forties or fifties with Graves disease. The sequencing used peripheral blood mononuclear cells (PBMCs), collected at new diagnosis, from a patient treated with antithyroid drugs. The chain links TRBV27 to TRBJ1-5; perhaps TRBD1 as D (5 bases). The DNA of the CDR3 is TGTGCCAGCAGTTTTACGGGGCCTCAGCCCCAGCATTTT. Protein product: CASSFTGPQPQHF.